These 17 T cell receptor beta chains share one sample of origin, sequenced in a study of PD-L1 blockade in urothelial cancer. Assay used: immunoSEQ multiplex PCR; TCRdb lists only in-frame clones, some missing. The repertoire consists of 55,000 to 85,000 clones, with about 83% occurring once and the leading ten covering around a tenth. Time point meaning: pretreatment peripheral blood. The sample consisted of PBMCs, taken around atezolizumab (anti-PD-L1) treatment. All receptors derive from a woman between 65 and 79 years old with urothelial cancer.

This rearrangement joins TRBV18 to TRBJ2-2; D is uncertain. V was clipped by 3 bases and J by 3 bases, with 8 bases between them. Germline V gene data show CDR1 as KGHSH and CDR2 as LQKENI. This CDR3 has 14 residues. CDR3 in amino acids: CASSPLSDTGELFF. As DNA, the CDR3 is TGTGCCAGCTCACCTCTCTCGGACACCGGGGAGCTGTTTTTT. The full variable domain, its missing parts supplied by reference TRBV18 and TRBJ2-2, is NAGVMQNPRHLVRRRGQEARLRCSPMKGHSHVYWYRQLPEEGLKFMVYLQKENIIDESGMPKERFSAEFPKEGPSILRIQQVVRGDSAAYFCASSPLSDTGELFFGEGSRLTVL.

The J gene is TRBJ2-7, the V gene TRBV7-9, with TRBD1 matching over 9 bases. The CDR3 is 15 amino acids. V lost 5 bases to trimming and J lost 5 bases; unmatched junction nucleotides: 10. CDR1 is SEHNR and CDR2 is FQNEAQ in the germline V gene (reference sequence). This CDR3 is CASSSRDRVSNEQYF. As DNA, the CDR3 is TGTGCCAGCAGCAGCCGGGACAGGGTGTCCAACGAGCAGTACTTC. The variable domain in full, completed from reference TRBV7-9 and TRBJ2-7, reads DTGVSQNPRHKITKRGQNVTFRCDPISEHNRLYWYRQTLGQGPEFLTYFQNEAQLEKSRLLSDRFSAERPKGSFSTLEIQRTEQGDSAMYLCASSSRDRVSNEQYFGPGTRLTVT.

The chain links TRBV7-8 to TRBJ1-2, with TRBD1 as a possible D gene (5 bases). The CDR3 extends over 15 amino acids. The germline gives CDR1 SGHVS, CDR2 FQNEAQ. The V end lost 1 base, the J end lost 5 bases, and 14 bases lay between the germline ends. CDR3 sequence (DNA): TGTGCCAGCAGCTTAGAACAGGCGAAAACTTATGGCTACACCTTC. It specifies CASSLEQAKTYGYTF. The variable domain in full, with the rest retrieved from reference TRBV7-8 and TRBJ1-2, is GAGVSQSPRYKVAKRGQDVALRCDPISGHVSLFWYQQALGQGPEFLTYFQNEAQLDKSGLPSDRFFAERPEGSVSTLKIQRTQQEDSAVYLCASSLEQAKTYGYTFGSGTRLTVV.

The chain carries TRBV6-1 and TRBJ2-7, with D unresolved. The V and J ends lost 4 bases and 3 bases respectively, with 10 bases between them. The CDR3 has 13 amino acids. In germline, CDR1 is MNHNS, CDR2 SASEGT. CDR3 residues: CASSVPGSYEQYF. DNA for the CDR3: TGTGCCAGCAGTGTTCCAGGCAGCTACGAGCAGTACTTC.

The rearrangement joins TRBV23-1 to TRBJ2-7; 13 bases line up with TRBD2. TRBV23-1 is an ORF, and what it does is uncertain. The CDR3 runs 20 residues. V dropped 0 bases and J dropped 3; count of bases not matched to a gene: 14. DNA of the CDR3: TGCGCCAGCAGTCAATCAAGGGGACTAGCGGGGTGTAACCCGGACTACGAGCAGTACTTC. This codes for CASSQSRGLAGCNPDYEQYF.

The CDR3 protein is CASGVGGEGYTF. CDR3 sequence (DNA): TGTGCCAGCGGGGTGGGAGGGGAAGGCTACACCTTC. V usage is TRBV5-4 and J usage is TRBJ1-2, with a possible D match to TRBD1 (5 bases). Trimming removed 7 bases at V and 8 bases at J, with 15 bases between. This CDR3 has 12 residues. Germline V gene lookup returns CDR1 SGHNT and CDR2 YYREEE (reference sequence).

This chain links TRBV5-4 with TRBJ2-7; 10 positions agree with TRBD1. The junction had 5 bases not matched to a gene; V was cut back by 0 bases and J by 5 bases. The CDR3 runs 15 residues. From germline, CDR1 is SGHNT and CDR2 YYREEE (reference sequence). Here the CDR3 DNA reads TGTGCCAGCAGCTTGGGGGGACAGGGGCGGGACGAGCAGTACTTC. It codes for CASSLGGQGRDEQYF.

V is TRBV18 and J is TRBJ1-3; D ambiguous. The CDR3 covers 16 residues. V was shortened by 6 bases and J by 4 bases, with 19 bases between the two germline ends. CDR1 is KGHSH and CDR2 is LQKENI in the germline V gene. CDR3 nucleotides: TGTGCCAGCTCCGCATTTGACGGGTCGGAAGGAAACACCATATATTTT. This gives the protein CASSAFDGSEGNTIYF.

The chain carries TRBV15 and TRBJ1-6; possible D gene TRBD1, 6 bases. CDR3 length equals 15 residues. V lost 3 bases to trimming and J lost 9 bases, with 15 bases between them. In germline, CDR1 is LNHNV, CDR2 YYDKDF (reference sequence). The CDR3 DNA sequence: TGTGCCACCAGCAGGGACAGTTATCAGGGTTCACCCCTCCACTTT. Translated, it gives CATSRDSYQGSPLHF.

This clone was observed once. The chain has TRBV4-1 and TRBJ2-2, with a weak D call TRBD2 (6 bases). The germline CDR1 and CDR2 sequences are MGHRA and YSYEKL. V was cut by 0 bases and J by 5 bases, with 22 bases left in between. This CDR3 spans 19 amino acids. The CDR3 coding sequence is TGCGCCAGCAGCCAAGATGTGTTCAGGAGGGTAGGTTTGACCGGGGAGCTGTTTTTT. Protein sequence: CASSQDVFRRVGLTGELFF.

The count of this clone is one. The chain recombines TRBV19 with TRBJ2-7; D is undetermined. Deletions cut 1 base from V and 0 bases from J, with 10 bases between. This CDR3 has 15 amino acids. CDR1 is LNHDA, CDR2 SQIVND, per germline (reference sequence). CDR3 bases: TGTGCCAGTAGTATAGGGGCAGAATTCTCCTACGAGCAGTACTTC. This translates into CASSIGAEFSYEQYF.

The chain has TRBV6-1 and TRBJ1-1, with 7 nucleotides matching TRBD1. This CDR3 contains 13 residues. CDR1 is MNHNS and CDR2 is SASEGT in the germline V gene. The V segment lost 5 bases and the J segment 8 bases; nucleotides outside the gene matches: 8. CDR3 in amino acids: CASSIHGQVEAFF. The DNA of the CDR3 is TGTGCCAGCAGTATCCACGGACAGGTCGAAGCTTTCTTT.

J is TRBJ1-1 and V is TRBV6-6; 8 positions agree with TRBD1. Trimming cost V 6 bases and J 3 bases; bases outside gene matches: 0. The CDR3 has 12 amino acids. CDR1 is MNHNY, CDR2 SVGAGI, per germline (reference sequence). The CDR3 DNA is TGTGCCAGCAGGACAGGGGACACTGAAGCTTTCTTT. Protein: CASRTGDTEAFF.

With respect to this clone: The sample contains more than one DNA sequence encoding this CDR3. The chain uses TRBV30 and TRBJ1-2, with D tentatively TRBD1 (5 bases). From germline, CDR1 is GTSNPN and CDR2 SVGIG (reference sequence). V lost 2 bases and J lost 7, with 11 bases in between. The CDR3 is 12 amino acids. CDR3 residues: CAWSRQTGGYTF. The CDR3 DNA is TGTGCCTGGAGTCGACAGACTGGTGGCTACACCTTC.

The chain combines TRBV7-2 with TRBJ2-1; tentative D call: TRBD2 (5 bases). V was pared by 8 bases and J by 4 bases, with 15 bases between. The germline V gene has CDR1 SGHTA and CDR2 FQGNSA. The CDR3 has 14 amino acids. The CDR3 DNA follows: TGTGCCAGCGGCCAACTAGGAAAGTACAATGAGCAGTTCTTC. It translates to CASGQLGKYNEQFF.

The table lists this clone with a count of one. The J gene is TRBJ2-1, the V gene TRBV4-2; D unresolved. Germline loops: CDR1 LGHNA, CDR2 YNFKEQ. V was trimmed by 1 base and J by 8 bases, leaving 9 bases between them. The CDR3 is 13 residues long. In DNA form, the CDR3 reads TGTGCCAGCAGCCAAGGACTCGTCGATGAGCAGTTCTTC. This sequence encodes CASSQGLVDEQFF.

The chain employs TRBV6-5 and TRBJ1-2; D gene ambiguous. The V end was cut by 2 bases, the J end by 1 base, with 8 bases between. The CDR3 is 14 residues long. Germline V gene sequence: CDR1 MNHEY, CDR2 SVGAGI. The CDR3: CASSYADFNYGYTF. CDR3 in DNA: TGTGCCAGCAGTTACGCCGACTTTAACTATGGCTACACCTTC.